This paragraph reports one T cell receptor (beta chain). This clone was counted ten times or more. No cognate antigen has been identified for it. The read terminates 3 residues before the CDR3 end, so the remaining end is supplied by the germline J gene. Both CVID patients and healthy controls were predominantly of Caucasian heritage. Heparinized peripheral whole blood samples of about 5 to 9 ml were collected from each donor. TCRbeta CDR3 repertoires were sequenced from genomic DNA of adults with common variable immune deficiency (CVID) and healthy adult controls. There were approximately 22 healthy adult volunteers in the control group (about 12 female and some ten male), ranging in age from about 23 to 70 years, with a mean age of about 32. To isolate peripheral blood mononuclear cells, diluted blood was subjected to density centrifugation over Hypaque 1077 or Ficoll-Paque. Genomic DNA was extracted from unsorted mononuclear cells by Qiagen column purification or by a centrifugation-based method.

These data come from a study of T cell clonality in common variable immunodeficiency (dated by TCRdb to 2013 to 2016). CVID samples and control samples contributed equivalent amounts of genomic DNA as sequencing input. For every sample, a 60 bp segment covering the rearranged TCRbeta CDR3 region was amplified and then sequenced. The immunoSEQ assay, a bias-corrected multiplex PCR combined with high-throughput sequencing, was used to amplify TCRbeta. The authors processed their data as follows. Every unique nucleotide sequence counted as a clone and was annotated with V, D and J genes, copy number and frequency. Sequences were labeled productive if in frame, and non-productive if out of frame or containing stop codons. Clonality was calculated from Shannon's entropy as previously described. The predicted amino acid sequences of productive clones were used to derive mean CDR3 Kyte-Doolittle hydropathy. The R hclust function was used to hierarchically cluster scaled V gene usage with Manhattan distance and complete linkage. To assess clone sharing by CDR3 amino acid sequence, 12 repertoires per group were resampled over 100 rounds. Repertoires were searched for 70 published EBV-specific and 200 to 300 published CMV-specific TCRbeta sequences. Analysis left out a couple of CVID samples that produced under 10,000 sequences, so 35 to 50 CVID repertoires remained. TCRdb took this table from immuneACCESS and kept in-frame rearrangements with V and J called. Such tables lack part of the clones; where checked against another copy, unresolved V genes explain under half of the gap, and the rest is unexplained. D and trimming come from the DNA, and the V and J calls and clone size come from that table. For this sample the table reports around 29,000 clones, with no clone seen just once. The leading ten clones occupy 4% to 5% of the sample.

What the work shows at the level of the full study, not this receptor alone: Fewer deletions and N-nucleotide insertions were reportedly observed in CVID TCRbeta sequences, and highly modified clones with 13 or more V deletions were reportedly absent from CVID TCRbeta sequences. The authors noted that sequencing repertoires of T cell subpopulations would be needed to clarify what caused the increased clonality in CVID. TCRbeta clonality was higher in CVID subjects than in healthy controls (t-test p = 0.018), and the increase was most characteristic of about a third of subjects. Correlations between repertoire features and clinical complications were limited by patient heterogeneity within the CVID cohort. CVID subjects shared fewer TCRbeta clones with each other than healthy controls did (p < 0.0001). Even though DNA input was equal, the average per sample came to 65,000 to 85,000 unique sequences for controls compared with roughly 30,000 for CVID samples.

The CDR3, from cysteine to phenylalanine, totals 15 residues. The CDR3 was read in part: 36 bases, with the frame set at base 1. As encoded in the germline V gene, CDR1 is SGHTA while CDR2 is FQGNSA. V was cut back by 0 bases and J by 4 bases, leaving a gap of 12 bases between them. This sequence originates from a person aged 18 to 75 in good health. The sequenced sample consisted of peripheral blood mononuclear cells. The chain couples TRBV7-2 to TRBJ1-1; a weak D assignment points to TRBD1 (5 bases agree). The CDR3 loop reads CASSLARGRATEAFF. The DNA read from the CDR3 is TGTGCCAGCAGCTTAGCGAGGGGCAGGGCCACTGAA.